Listed below are T cell receptor beta chains from one sample, sequenced in a study of blood T cell repertoires in COVID-19. Method: immunoSEQ multiplex PCR; TCRdb's copy keeps in-frame clones and lacks some. Altogether a few hundred thousand clones are present, 86% being singletons, with the ten largest covering 2.5% to 3.5%. Specimen: peripheral blood. The receptors were sampled from a woman in her twenties or thirties with active or convalescent COVID-19. Each CDR3 is given with its conserved first and last residue. A D gene is named only where the DNA matches it firmly. The listing skips clone size in some rows; elsewhere it reads once, few, many or a size class.

J gene: TRBJ1-2
D gene: TRBD1
V gene: TRBV19
clone size: NA
CDR3 protein: CASSTFLAGQGKGYTF
CDR3 DNA: TGTGCCAGTAGTACGTTCTTGGCGGGACAGGGGAAAGGCTACACCTTC

J gene: TRBJ2-5
D gene: TRBD2
V gene: TRBV3-1/TRBV3-2
clone size: once
CDR3 protein: CASSQDSSGGETQYF
CDR3 DNA: TGTGCCAGCAGCCAAGATTCAAGCGGGGGTGAGACCCAGTACTTC

J gene: TRBJ1-1
D gene: NA
V gene: TRBV15
clone size: NA
CDR3 protein: CATSRVAVTNTEAFF
CDR3 DNA: TGTGCCACCAGCAGGGTGGCGGTAACGAACACTGAAGCTTTCTTT

J gene: TRBJ2-2
D gene: NA
V gene: TRBV18
clone size: NA
CDR3 protein: CASSPGRETGELFF
CDR3 DNA: TGTGCCAGCTCACCTGGCAGGGAAACCGGGGAGCTGTTTTTT

J gene: TRBJ2-7
D gene: TRBD1
V gene: TRBV6-2/TRBV6-3
clone size: NA
CDR3 protein: CASSYSGQGVYEQYF
CDR3 DNA: TGTGCCAGCAGTTACTCAGGACAGGGGGTATACGAGCAGTACTTC

J gene: TRBJ1-1
D gene: NA
V gene: TRBV6-1
clone size: NA
CDR3 protein: CASSESTATEAFF
CDR3 DNA: TGTGCCAGCAGTGAGTCGACTGCCACTGAAGCTTTCTTT

J gene: TRBJ1-5
D gene: TRBD1
V gene: TRBV6-5
clone size: few
CDR3 protein: CASKYGTGGNQPQHF
CDR3 DNA: TGTGCCAGCAAATATGGGACAGGGGGCAATCAGCCCCAGCATTTT

J gene: TRBJ2-1
D gene: TRBD1
V gene: TRBV7-9
clone size: NA
CDR3 protein: CASTTQGAREQFF
CDR3 DNA: TGTGCCAGCACCACACAGGGGGCAAGAGAGCAGTTCTTC

J gene: TRBJ1-1
D gene: NA
V gene: TRBV30
clone size: NA
CDR3 protein: CAWSVQEGMNTEAFF
CDR3 DNA: TGTGCCTGGAGTGTACAGGAGGGCATGAACACTGAAGCTTTCTTT

J gene: TRBJ2-1
D gene: NA
V gene: TRBV5-1
clone size: NA
CDR3 protein: CASSLAAQNEQFF
CDR3 DNA: TGCGCCAGCAGCTTGGCCGCCCAGAATGAGCAGTTCTTC

J gene: TRBJ2-7
D gene: NA
V gene: TRBV18
clone size: NA
CDR3 protein: CASSPRVALSYEQYF
CDR3 DNA: TGTGCCAGCTCACCCAGGGTCGCCCTCTCCTACGAGCAGTACTTC

J gene: TRBJ1-3
D gene: NA
V gene: TRBV27
clone size: NA
CDR3 protein: CASRDLLSGNTIYF
CDR3 DNA: TGTGCCAGCAGAGATTTACTCTCTGGAAACACCATATATTTT

J gene: TRBJ1-1
D gene: NA
V gene: TRBV5-1
clone size: NA
CDR3 protein: CASSLYAGVNTEAFF
CDR3 DNA: TGCGCCAGCAGCTTGTATGCAGGGGTGAACACTGAAGCTTTCTTT

J gene: TRBJ1-2
D gene: NA
V gene: TRBV27
clone size: NA
CDR3 protein: CASSFAGDGYTF
CDR3 DNA: TGTGCCAGCAGTTTCGCGGGGGATGGCTACACCTTC

J gene: TRBJ1-6
D gene: NA
V gene: TRBV3-1/TRBV3-2
clone size: NA
CDR3 protein: CASSGRSSYNSPLHF
CDR3 DNA: TGTGCCAGCAGCGGGAGGAGCTCCTATAATTCACCCCTCCACTTT

J gene: TRBJ1-1
D gene: TRBD1
V gene: TRBV9
clone size: NA
CDR3 protein: CASSRQGGTEAFF
CDR3 DNA: TGTGCCAGCAGCAGACAGGGTGGTACTGAAGCTTTCTTT

J gene: TRBJ2-1
D gene: TRBD1
V gene: TRBV9
clone size: NA
CDR3 protein: CASSEGTGQGKNRRHEQFF
CDR3 DNA: TGTGCCAGCAGCGAGGGCACCGGACAGGGGAAGAATCGACGGCATGAGCAGTTCTTC

J gene: TRBJ2-3
D gene: NA
V gene: TRBV6-6
clone size: NA
CDR3 protein: CASILWAGPDTDTQYF
CDR3 DNA: TGTGCCAGCATCCTATGGGCGGGGCCAGACACAGATACGCAGTATTTT

J gene: TRBJ2-1
D gene: TRBD1
V gene: TRBV5-1
clone size: NA
CDR3 protein: CASSLSPRQGKGNEQFF
CDR3 DNA: TGCGCCAGCAGCTTGTCCCCACGACAGGGGAAGGGGAATGAGCAGTTCTTC

J gene: TRBJ2-1
D gene: TRBD2
V gene: TRBV6-4
clone size: NA
CDR3 protein: CAGSEWASGGSEQFF
CDR3 DNA: TGTGCCGGCAGTGAATGGGCTAGCGGGGGTTCTGAGCAGTTCTTC

J gene: TRBJ2-2
D gene: NA
V gene: TRBV7-2
clone size: few
CDR3 protein: CASSPQRGTGELFF
CDR3 DNA: TGTGCCAGCAGCCCCCAGCGTGGCACCGGGGAGCTGTTTTTT

J gene: TRBJ1-4
D gene: NA
V gene: TRBV27
clone size: NA
CDR3 protein: CASSLLGASEKLFF
CDR3 DNA: TGTGCCAGCAGTTTGTTAGGGGCAAGTGAAAAACTGTTTTTT

J gene: TRBJ1-4
D gene: NA
V gene: TRBV2
clone size: NA
CDR3 protein: CASSAGPAYATNEKLFF
CDR3 DNA: TGTGCCAGCAGTGCTGGGCCAGCCTATGCAACTAATGAAAAACTGTTTTTT

J gene: TRBJ2-5
D gene: TRBD2
V gene: TRBV5-5
clone size: once
CDR3 protein: CASSPSGGIVETQYF
CDR3 DNA: TGTGCCAGCAGCCCTAGCGGGGGGATTGTAGAGACCCAGTACTTC

J gene: TRBJ1-2
D gene: NA
V gene: TRBV7-2
clone size: NA
CDR3 protein: CASSSRTAKNYGYTF
CDR3 DNA: TGTGCCAGCAGCTCCAGGACAGCCAAGAACTATGGCTACACCTTC

J gene: TRBJ2-1
D gene: TRBD1
V gene: TRBV15
clone size: NA
CDR3 protein: CATQGARNEQFF
CDR3 DNA: TGTGCCACCCAGGGGGCGCGGAATGAGCAGTTCTTC

J gene: TRBJ2-7
D gene: TRBD2
V gene: TRBV5-4
clone size: NA
CDR3 protein: CASSLETTSGGRRSYEQYF
CDR3 DNA: TGTGCCAGCAGCTTAGAAACGACTAGCGGGGGGCGTCGATCCTACGAGCAGTACTTC

J gene: TRBJ1-4
D gene: TRBD1
V gene: TRBV18
clone size: NA
CDR3 protein: CASSPRTGGIEKLFF
CDR3 DNA: TGTGCCAGCTCACCGCGGACAGGGGGCATTGAAAAACTGTTTTTT

J gene: TRBJ1-5
D gene: NA
V gene: TRBV7-8
clone size: NA
CDR3 protein: CASSWNRERNQPQHF
CDR3 DNA: TGTGCCAGCAGCTGGAACAGGGAGAGAAATCAGCCCCAGCATTTT

J gene: TRBJ2-3
D gene: NA
V gene: TRBV14
clone size: NA
CDR3 protein: CASSQDLAGGYSTDTQYF
CDR3 DNA: TGTGCCAGCAGCCAAGATCTCGCCGGCGGTTATAGCACAGATACGCAGTATTTT

J gene: TRBJ1-6
D gene: TRBD1
V gene: TRBV3-1/TRBV3-2
clone size: NA
CDR3 protein: CASSLAGQGQSPLHF
CDR3 DNA: TGTGCCAGCAGCCTGGCGGGACAGGGACAATCACCCCTCCACTTT

J gene: TRBJ2-1
D gene: TRBD2
V gene: TRBV4-2
clone size: many
CDR3 protein: CASSPAGGRSEQFF
CDR3 DNA: TGTGCCAGCAGCCCAGCGGGGGGAAGAAGTGAGCAGTTCTTC

J gene: TRBJ2-6
D gene: TRBD1
V gene: TRBV5-4
clone size: NA
CDR3 protein: CASSYRDRGVSGANVLTF
CDR3 DNA: TGTGCCAGCAGCTACCGGGACAGGGGCGTCTCTGGGGCCAACGTCCTGACTTTC

J gene: TRBJ1-2
D gene: NA
V gene: TRBV30
clone size: NA
CDR3 protein: CACGGRLRLNYGYTF
CDR3 DNA: TGTGCCTGCGGGGGACGGCTCAGACTAAACTATGGCTACACCTTC